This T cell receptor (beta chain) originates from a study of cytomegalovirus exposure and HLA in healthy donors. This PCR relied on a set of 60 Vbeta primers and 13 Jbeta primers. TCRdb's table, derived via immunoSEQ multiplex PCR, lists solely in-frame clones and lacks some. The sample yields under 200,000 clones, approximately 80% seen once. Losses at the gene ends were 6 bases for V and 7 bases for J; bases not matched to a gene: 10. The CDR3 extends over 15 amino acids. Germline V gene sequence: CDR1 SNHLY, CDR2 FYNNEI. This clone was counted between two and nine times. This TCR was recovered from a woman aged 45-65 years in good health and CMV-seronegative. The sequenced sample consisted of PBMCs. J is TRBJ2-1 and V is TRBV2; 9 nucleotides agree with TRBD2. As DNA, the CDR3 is TGTGCCAGCAGAGATCGACTAGCGGAGCGGAATGAGCAGTTCTTC. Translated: CASRDRLAERNEQFF.